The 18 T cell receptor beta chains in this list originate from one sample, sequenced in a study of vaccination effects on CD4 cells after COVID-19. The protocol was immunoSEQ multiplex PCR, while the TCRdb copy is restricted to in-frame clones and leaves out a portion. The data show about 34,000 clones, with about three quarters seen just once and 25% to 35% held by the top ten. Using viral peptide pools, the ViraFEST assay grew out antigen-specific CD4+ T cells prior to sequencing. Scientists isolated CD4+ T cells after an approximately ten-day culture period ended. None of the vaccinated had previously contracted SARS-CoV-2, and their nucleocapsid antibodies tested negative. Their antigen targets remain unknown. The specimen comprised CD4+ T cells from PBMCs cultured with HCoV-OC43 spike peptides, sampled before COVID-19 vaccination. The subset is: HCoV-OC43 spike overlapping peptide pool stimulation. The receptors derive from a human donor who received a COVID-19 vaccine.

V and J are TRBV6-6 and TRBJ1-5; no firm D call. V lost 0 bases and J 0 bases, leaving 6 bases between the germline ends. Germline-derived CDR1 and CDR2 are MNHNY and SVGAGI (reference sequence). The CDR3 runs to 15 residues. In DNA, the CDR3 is TGTGCCAGCAGTTACTCTGGGTATAGCAATCAGCCCCAGCATTTT. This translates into CASSYSGYSNQPQHF.

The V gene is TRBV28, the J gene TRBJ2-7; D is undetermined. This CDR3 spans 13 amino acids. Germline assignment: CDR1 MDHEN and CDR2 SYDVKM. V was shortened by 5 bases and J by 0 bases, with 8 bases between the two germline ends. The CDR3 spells CASSRPASYEQYF. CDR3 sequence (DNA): TGTGCCAGCAGTCGGCCGGCCTCCTACGAGCAGTACTTC.

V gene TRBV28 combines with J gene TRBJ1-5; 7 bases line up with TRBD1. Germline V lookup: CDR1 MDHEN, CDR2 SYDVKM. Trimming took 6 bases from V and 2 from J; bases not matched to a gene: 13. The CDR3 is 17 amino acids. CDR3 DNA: TGTGCCAGCAGCTTTACCAGGGGGGCCGTGGGCAATCAGCCCCAGCATTTT. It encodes CASSFTRGAVGNQPQHF.

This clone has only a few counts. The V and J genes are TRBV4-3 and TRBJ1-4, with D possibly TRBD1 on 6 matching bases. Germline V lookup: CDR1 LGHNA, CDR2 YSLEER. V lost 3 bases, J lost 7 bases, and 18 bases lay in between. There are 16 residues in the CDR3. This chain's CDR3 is CASSHGDRPFTEKLFF. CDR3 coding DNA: TGCGCCAGCAGCCACGGCGACAGGCCATTTACTGAAAAACTGTTTTTT.

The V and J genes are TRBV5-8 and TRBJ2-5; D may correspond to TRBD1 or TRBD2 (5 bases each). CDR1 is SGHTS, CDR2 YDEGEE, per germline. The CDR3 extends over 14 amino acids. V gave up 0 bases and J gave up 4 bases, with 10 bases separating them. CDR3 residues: CASSLAGQGETQYF. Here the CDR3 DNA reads TGTGCCAGCAGCTTGGCGGGGCAGGGAGAGACCCAGTACTTC.

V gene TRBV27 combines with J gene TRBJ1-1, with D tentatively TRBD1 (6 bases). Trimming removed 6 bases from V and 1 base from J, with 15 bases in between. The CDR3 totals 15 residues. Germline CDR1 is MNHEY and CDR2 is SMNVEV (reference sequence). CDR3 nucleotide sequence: TGTGCCAGCAGATTCCGACAGGCAACGAACACTGAAGCTTTCTTT. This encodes CASRFRQATNTEAFF.

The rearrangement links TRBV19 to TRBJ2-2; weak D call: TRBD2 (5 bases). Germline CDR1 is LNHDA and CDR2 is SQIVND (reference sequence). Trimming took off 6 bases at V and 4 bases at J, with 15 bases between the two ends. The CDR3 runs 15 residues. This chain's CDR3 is CASSYYSEPTGELFF. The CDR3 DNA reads TGTGCCAGTAGCTATTATAGCGAGCCCACCGGGGAGCTGTTTTTT. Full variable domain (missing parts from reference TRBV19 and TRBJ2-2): DGGITQSPKYLFRKEGQNVTLSCEQNLNHDAMYWYRQDPGQGLRLIYYSQIVNDFQKGDIAEGYSVSREKKESFPLTVTSAQKNPTAFYLCASSYYSEPTGELFFGEGSRLTVL.

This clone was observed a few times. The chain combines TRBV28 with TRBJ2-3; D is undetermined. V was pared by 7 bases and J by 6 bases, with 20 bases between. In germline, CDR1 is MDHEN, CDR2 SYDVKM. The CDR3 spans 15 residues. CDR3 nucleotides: TGTGCCAGCACCCCCTTCGTGGGTGGGCGGGATACGCAGTATTTT. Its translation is CASTPFVGGRDTQYF.

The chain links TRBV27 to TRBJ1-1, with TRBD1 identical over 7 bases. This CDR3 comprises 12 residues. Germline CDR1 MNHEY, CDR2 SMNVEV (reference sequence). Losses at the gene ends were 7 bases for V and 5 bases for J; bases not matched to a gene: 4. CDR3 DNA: TGTGCCAGCAATAACAGGGGAACTGAAGCTTTCTTT. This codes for CASNNRGTEAFF.

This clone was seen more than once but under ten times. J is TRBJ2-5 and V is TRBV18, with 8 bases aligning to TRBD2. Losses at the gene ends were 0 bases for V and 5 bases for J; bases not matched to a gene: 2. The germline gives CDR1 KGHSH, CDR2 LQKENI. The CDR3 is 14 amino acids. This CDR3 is CASSPPSGAETQYF. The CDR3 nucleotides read TGTGCCAGCTCACCACCTAGCGGGGCGGAGACCCAGTACTTC.

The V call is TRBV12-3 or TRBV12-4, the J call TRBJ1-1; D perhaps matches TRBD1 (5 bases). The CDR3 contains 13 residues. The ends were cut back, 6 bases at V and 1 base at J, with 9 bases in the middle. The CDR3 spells CASRLQENTEAFF. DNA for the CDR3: TGTGCCAGCAGATTACAGGAGAACACTGAAGCTTTCTTT.

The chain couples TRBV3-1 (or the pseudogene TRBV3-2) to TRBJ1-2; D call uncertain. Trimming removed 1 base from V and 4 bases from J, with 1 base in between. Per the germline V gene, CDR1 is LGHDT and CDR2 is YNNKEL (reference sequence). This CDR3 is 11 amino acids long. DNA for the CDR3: TGTGCCAGCAGCCAAGCCTATGGCTACACCTTC. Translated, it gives CASSQAYGYTF.

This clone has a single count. CDR3 region: CSVERARNEQFF. CDR3 sequence (DNA): TGCAGCGTTGAGCGGGCACGGAATGAGCAGTTCTTC. J is TRBJ2-1 and V is TRBV29-1; D might be TRBD2 (5 bases). V gave up 3 bases and J gave up 7 bases, with 10 bases separating them. CDR3 size: 12 residues. The germline CDR1 and CDR2 sequences are SQVTM and ANQGSEA.

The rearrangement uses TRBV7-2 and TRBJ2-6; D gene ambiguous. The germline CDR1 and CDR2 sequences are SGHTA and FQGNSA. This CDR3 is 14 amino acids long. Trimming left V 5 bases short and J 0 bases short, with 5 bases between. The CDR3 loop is CASSPISGANVLTF. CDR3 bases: TGTGCCAGCAGCCCCATCTCTGGGGCCAACGTCCTGACTTTC.

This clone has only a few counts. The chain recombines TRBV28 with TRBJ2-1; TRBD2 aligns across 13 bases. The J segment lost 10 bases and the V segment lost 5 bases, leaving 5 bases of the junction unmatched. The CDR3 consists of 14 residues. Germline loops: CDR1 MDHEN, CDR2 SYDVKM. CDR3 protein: CASSPGLAGQEQFF. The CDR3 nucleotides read TGTGCCAGCAGTCCGGGACTAGCGGGGCAGGAGCAGTTCTTC.

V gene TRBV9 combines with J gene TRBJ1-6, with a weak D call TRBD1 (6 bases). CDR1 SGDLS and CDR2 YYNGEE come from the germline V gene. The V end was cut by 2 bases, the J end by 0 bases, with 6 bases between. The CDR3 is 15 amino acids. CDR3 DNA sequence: TGTGCCAGCAGCGTGGACAGCTCCTATAATTCACCCCTCCACTTT. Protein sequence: CASSVDSSYNSPLHF.

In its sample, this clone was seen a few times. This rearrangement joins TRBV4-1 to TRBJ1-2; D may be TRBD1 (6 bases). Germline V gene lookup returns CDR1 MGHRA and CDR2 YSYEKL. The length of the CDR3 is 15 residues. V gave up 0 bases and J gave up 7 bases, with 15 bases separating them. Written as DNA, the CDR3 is TGCGCCAGCAGCCAAGAGGGATCGGGGGCTCTTGGCTACACCTTC. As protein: CASSQEGSGALGYTF.

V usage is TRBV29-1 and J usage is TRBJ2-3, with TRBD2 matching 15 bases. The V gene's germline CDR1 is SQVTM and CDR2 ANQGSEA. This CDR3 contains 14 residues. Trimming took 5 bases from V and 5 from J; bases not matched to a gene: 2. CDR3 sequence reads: CSVRTSGRGDTQYF. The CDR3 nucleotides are TGCAGCGTTCGGACTAGCGGGAGGGGAGATACGCAGTATTTT.